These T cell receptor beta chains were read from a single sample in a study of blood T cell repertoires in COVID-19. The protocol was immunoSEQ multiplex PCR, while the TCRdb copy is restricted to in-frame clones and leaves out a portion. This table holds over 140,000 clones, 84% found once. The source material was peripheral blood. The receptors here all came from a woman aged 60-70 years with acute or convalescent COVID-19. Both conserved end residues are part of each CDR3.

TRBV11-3,CASTSSGSSYNEQFF
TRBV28,CASSSSPRVEKLFF
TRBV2,CASREYTGFASRNQPQHF
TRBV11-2,CASSPGQGFGGYTF
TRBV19,CASRSGGGTGELFF
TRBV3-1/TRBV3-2,CASSQEGLGEGTGELFF
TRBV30,CASNRGAGYTF
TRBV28,CASIRDRGYSNQPQHF
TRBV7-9,CASRAGGSDYGYTF
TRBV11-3,CASSSPGLAGPEGYNEQFF
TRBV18,CASSQGRGTEAFF
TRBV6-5,CASSHTGGGYEQYF
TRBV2,CASWIAGDRTDTQYF
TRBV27,CASSLGAGAATEAFF
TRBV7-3,CASSLIGTSGYTDTQYF
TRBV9,CASSDGRANYGYTF
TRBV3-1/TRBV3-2,CASSHRLAIAGELFF
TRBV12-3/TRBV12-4,CASSPGGGYTF
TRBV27,CASSGPRAFAYNEQFF
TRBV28,CASRSGHQPQHF
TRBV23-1,CASTTPGQGASYEQYF
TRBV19,CASRAPGQGPYGYTF
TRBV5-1,CASSFGQGYYEQYF
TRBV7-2,CASSLQGGRAVWNEQFF
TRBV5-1,CASSLDRGSYYGYTF
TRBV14,CASIGVGTNYGYTF
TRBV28,CASSLTGDGARGYTF
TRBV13,CASSHTSGSTDEQFF
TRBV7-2,CASSSRAGFTDTQYF
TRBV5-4,CASKEQGAYETQYF
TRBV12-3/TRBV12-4,CASSRGYNSPLHF
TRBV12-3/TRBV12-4,CASSFWKQETQYF
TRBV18,CASSSGTAGYTF
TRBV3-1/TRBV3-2,CASSQATGFSGNTIYF
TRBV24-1,CATSDFRASGLRETQYF
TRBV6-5,CASSYGQNTDTQYF
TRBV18,CASSPLTGVGELFF
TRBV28,CASSASGTGSYEQYF
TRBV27,CASSPTGTVQYF
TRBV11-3,CASSLSGRGEYGYTF
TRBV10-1,CASSDGQGRTEAFF
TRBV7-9,CASSLGNGGDQPQHF
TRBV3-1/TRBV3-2,CASSPRTGLPEYNEQFF
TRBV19,CASSRGLPSYNEQFF
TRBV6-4,CASSDSLYYREIRMNTEAFF
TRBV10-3,CAISDGGGSPLHF
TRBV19,CATKLAGPYNEQFF
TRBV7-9,CASSLRDSPLHF
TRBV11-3,CATSPGGINSPLHF